These 23 T cell receptor beta chains share one sample of origin, sequenced in a study of OX40 agonist ivuxolimab in advanced cancers. This table comes from immunoSEQ multiplex PCR, and its TCRdb copy is limited to in-frame clones, with some not included. The profile shows 15,000 to 25,000 clones, around 83% of them singletons. Sequences were derived from CD4+ or CD8+ T cells sorted from blood, sampled in a trial of the OX40 agonist ivuxolimab. The receptors derive from an adult with an advanced solid tumor such as melanoma, head and neck, liver or kidney cancer.

The chain is built from TRBV7-9 and TRBJ2-6; D is uncertain. V was shortened by 4 bases and J by 4 bases, with 2 bases between the two germline ends. Per germline, CDR1 SEHNR and CDR2 FQNEAQ (reference sequence). The CDR3 has 12 residues. The CDR3 reads CASSSGANVLTF. CDR3 nucleotides: TGTGCCAGCAGCTCCGGGGCCAACGTCCTGACTTTC. Supplemented by reference TRBV7-9 and TRBJ2-6, the full variable domain reads DTGVSQNPRHKITKRGQNVTFRCDPISEHNRLYWYRQTLGQGPEFLTYFQNEAQLEKSRLLSDRFSAERPKGSFSTLEIQRTEQGDSAMYLCASSSGANVLTFGAGSRLTVL.

This clone was seen only once. The rearrangement joins TRBV7-9 to TRBJ2-3; D is unclear. The germline V gene has CDR1 SEHNR and CDR2 FQNEAQ (reference sequence). The V end was cut by 2 bases, the J end by 0 bases, with 15 bases between. CDR3 length: 17 residues. This CDR3 reads CASSLSFSSSSTDTQYF. The DNA for the CDR3 is TGTGCCAGCAGCTTAAGCTTTAGCTCTTCTAGCACAGATACGCAGTATTTT.

J is TRBJ2-3 and V is TRBV19, with 10 nucleotides matching TRBD2. The CDR3 totals 16 residues. Germline V gene data show CDR1 as LNHDA and CDR2 as SQIVND (reference sequence). The trim removed 5 bases at V and 5 bases at J, leaving 10 bases unmatched. The CDR3 bases are TGTGCCAGTAGTCAAATCCTAGCGGGAGTCGGAGATACGCAGTATTTT. It is translated as CASSQILAGVGDTQYF.

The chain links TRBV5-5 to TRBJ2-5; D not certain. CDR3 length: 11 amino acids. Germline CDR1 is SGHKS and CDR2 is YYEKEE (reference sequence). Trimming took off 5 bases at V and 4 bases at J, with 6 bases between the two ends. CDR3 nucleotide sequence: TGTGCCAGCAGGACCGGAGAGACCCAGTACTTC. This translates into CASRTGETQYF.

This clone was observed a few times. The chain's CDR3 is CASSPRPGVSSYEQYF. CDR3 DNA: TGTGCCAGCAGCCCCCGTCCGGGAGTCTCTTCCTACGAGCAGTACTTC. The chain uses TRBV7-9 and TRBJ2-7; D is possibly TRBD2 (6 bases). Germline V CDR1 and CDR2: SEHNR, FQNEAQ (reference sequence). The CDR3 loop spans 16 amino acids. V lost 5 bases, J lost 1 base, and 18 bases lay in between.

The V gene is TRBV4-1, the J gene TRBJ2-7, with a weak D call TRBD2 (6 bases). The CDR3 covers 16 residues. V lost 1 base and J lost 5, with 18 bases in between. Germline CDR1 MGHRA, CDR2 YSYEKL. The CDR3 here is CASSQAPGVLQNEQYF. DNA for the CDR3: TGCGCCAGCAGCCAAGCCCCGGGGGTCCTTCAAAACGAGCAGTACTTC.

V usage is TRBV7-6 and J usage is TRBJ2-7, with D unclear. V lost 1 base, J lost 6 bases, and 13 bases lay in between. The V gene's germline CDR1 is SGHVS and CDR2 FNYEAQ. This CDR3 is 14 amino acids long. As DNA, the CDR3 is TGTGCCAGCAGCTTAGTTAGTAGCAGGCGCGAGCAGTACTTC. Its translation: CASSLVSSRREQYF.

The chain combines TRBV27 with TRBJ2-1; 7 bases map to TRBD2. The CDR3 contains 13 residues. V was clipped by 7 bases and J by 7 bases; unmatched bases: 7. Germline-derived CDR1 and CDR2 are MNHEY and SMNVEV (reference sequence). CDR3 DNA: TGTGCCAGCACGAGCGGGATAGGTAATGAGCAGTTCTTC. It translates to CASTSGIGNEQFF.

The CDR3 region is CASSLAGQGTITGELFF. CDR3 DNA sequence: TGTGCCAGCAGCTTAGCCGGACAGGGGACTATCACCGGGGAGCTGTTTTTT. The genes are TRBV13 and TRBJ2-2; the match to TRBD1 covers 9 bases. V was pared by 1 base and J by 4 bases, with 7 bases of the junction left unmatched. Germline V gene data show CDR1 as PRHDT and CDR2 as FYEKMQ (reference sequence). The CDR3 covers 17 residues.

The rearrangement links TRBV7-9 to TRBJ1-1, with 7 nucleotides matching TRBD1. Germline trimming cut 2 bases from V and 7 bases from J; bases unmatched to any gene: 4. The CDR3 runs 13 residues. Per germline, CDR1 SEHNR and CDR2 FQNEAQ (reference sequence). CDR3 amino acids: CASSLLDRDEAFF. In DNA, the CDR3 is TGTGCCAGCAGCTTACTCGACAGGGATGAAGCTTTCTTT.

The CDR3 nucleotides are TGTGCCAGTAGTCCCTGGACGGCGAACACTGAAGCTTTCTTT. Its translation: CASSPWTANTEAFF. The rearrangement uses TRBV19 and TRBJ1-1; D gene unclear. CDR3 length: 14 residues. Germline values: CDR1 LNHDA, CDR2 SQIVND (reference sequence). Trimming took off 5 bases at V and 1 base at J, with 11 bases between the two ends.

The V gene is TRBV28, the J gene TRBJ1-2; perhaps TRBD1 as D (5 bases). Trimming removed 7 bases at V and 4 bases at J, with 25 bases between. CDR1 and CDR2 from the germline V gene are MDHEN and SYDVKM. The CDR3 extends over 17 amino acids. The CDR3 bases are TGTGCCAGCATCTCCCGGGGCAGGAGGGACGCAAGCTATGGCTACACCTTC. As protein: CASISRGRRDASYGYTF.

The V call is TRBV9, the J call TRBJ2-2; TRBD2 aligns across 8 bases. Trimming cost V 0 bases and J 4 bases; bases outside gene matches: 5. Germline CDR1 and CDR2: SGDLS and YYNGEE. The CDR3 consists of 16 residues. The CDR3 DNA sequence: TGTGCCAGCAGCGTAGGATGGACTAGCAGCACCGGGGAGCTGTTTTTT. Its protein is CASSVGWTSSTGELFF.

The genes are TRBV6-5 and TRBJ1-1; D is undetermined. Per the germline V gene, CDR1 is MNHEY and CDR2 is SVGAGI. This CDR3 region has 14 residues. V lost 5 bases, J lost 8 bases, and 18 bases lay in between. The CDR3 DNA reads TGTGCCAGCAGTGATCAAGTGCGGGGTTTGGAAGCTTTCTTT. Its protein is CASSDQVRGLEAFF.

V is TRBV21-1 and J is TRBJ1-3; the table's D call, TRBD1, was not checked against the DNA. TRBV21-1 is listed as a pseudogene. This CDR3 spans 15 amino acids. The CDR3 spells CASTRQGLSGNTIYF. The CDR3 nucleotides read TGTGCCAGCACCCGACAGGGCCTCTCTGGAAACACCATATATTTT.

V usage is TRBV11-2 and J usage is TRBJ1-2, with 8 bases matching TRBD1. CDR1 is SGHAT, CDR2 FQNNGV, per germline. Trimming at V came to 4 bases and at J to 6 bases, leaving 7 bases not matched to a gene. CDR3 length: 14 amino acids. The chain's CDR3 is CASSSIPGGDGYTF. The CDR3 coding sequence is TGTGCCAGCAGCTCGATACCAGGGGGCGATGGCTACACCTTC.

In the case of this clone: The sample contains more than one DNA sequence encoding this CDR3. This chain connects TRBV9 to TRBJ1-2, with 8 nucleotides matching TRBD1. V lost 0 bases, J lost 2 bases, and 0 bases stayed unmatched. The CDR3 consists of 14 residues. Germline V gives CDR1 SGDLS, CDR2 YYNGEE. The CDR3 DNA follows: TGTGCCAGCAGCGTAGGGACAGGGAACTATGGCTACACCTTC. Translation: CASSVGTGNYGYTF.

The V call is TRBV6-5, the J call TRBJ2-5; possible D gene TRBD2, 6 bases. Trimming left V 8 bases short and J 5 bases short, with 15 bases between. This CDR3 contains 13 residues. CDR1 is MNHEY, CDR2 SVGAGI, per germline. In nucleotides, the CDR3 is TGTGCCAGCTCGGACGGGGGTCGGGAGACCCAGTACTTC. Its translation is CASSDGGRETQYF.

V is TRBV30 and J is TRBJ1-1; D unresolved. Trimming pared 5 bases from V and 0 bases from J, leaving 7 bases between. The CDR3 consists of 12 residues. In germline, CDR1 is GTSNPN, CDR2 SVGIG (reference sequence). The CDR3 DNA is TGTGCCTGGGCCGAGTTGAACACTGAAGCTTTCTTT. It encodes CAWAELNTEAFF.

V gene TRBV6-5 combines with J gene TRBJ2-1, with 8 bases fitting TRBD1. V gave up 1 base and J gave up 7 bases; unmatched junction bases: 6. This CDR3 comprises 15 residues. CDR1 and CDR2 from the germline V gene are MNHEY and SVGAGI. CDR3 in DNA: TGTGCCAGCAGTTACTTCCAGGGGGCTAGAAATGAGCAGTTCTTC. It yields the protein CASSYFQGARNEQFF.

V and J are TRBV6-5 and TRBJ2-1; 10 bases agree with TRBD2. With V trimmed by 5 bases and J by 10 bases, 8 bases remained unmatched. CDR1 and CDR2 from the germline V gene are MNHEY and SVGAGI. CDR3 length: 14 amino acids. The chain's CDR3 is CASSAGLAGVEQFF. The CDR3 DNA follows: TGTGCCAGCAGTGCGGGGCTAGCGGGAGTCGAGCAGTTCTTC.

The V call is TRBV14, the J call TRBJ1-5; tentatively, D is TRBD1 (6 bases). The CDR3 contains 13 residues. Germline CDR1 and CDR2: SGHDN and FVKESK. Deletions cut 4 bases from V and 10 bases from J, with 14 bases between. The CDR3 reads CASSPFEGGPQHF. CDR3 bases: TGTGCCAGCAGCCCGTTTGAAGGGGGTCCCCAGCATTTT.

This clone is judged large. The rearrangement links TRBV9 to TRBJ2-7, with 8 nucleotides matching TRBD1. Germline assignment: CDR1 SGDLS and CDR2 YYNGEE. J was trimmed by 0 bases and V by 2 bases; bases with no gene match: 4. The CDR3 is made up of 15 amino acids. CDR3 coding DNA: TGTGCCAGCAGCGTCCGGACAGGGAACTCCTACGAGCAGTACTTC. It specifies CASSVRTGNSYEQYF. Full variable domain (missing parts from reference TRBV9 and TRBJ2-7): DSGVTQTPKHLITATGQRVTLRCSPRSGDLSVYWYQQSLDQGLQFLIQYYNGEERAKGNILERFSAQQFPDLHSELNLSSLELGDSALYFCASSVRTGNSYEQYFGPGTRLTVT.